Listed below are T cell receptor beta chains from one sample, sequenced in a study of technical replicates of blood from a few donors. Method: immunoSEQ multiplex PCR; TCRdb's copy keeps in-frame clones and lacks some. Here the sample spans about 79,000 clones, 94% being singletons. Sequencing was done on a sample of T cells isolated from PBMCs. All receptors derive from a human donor in good health. Both conserved end residues are part of each CDR3. Fields, in order: J gene, clone size, D gene, V gene, CDR3 protein, CDR3 DNA. A D gene is named only where the DNA matches it firmly. Clone size is stated in some rows and not others, as once, few, many or a class when expanded.

TRBJ1-5	-	-	TRBV11-2	CASSPGAARNQPQHF	TGTGCCAGCAGCCCTGGGGCAGCTCGGAATCAGCCCCAGCATTTT
TRBJ2-7	-	-	TRBV7-9	CASSISPAYEQYF	TGTGCCAGCAGCATTAGCCCGGCCTACGAGCAGTACTTC
TRBJ1-1	-	-	TRBV6-5	CASSYSSLGGAFF	TGTGCCAGCAGTTACTCCTCTTTAGGGGGAGCTTTCTTT
TRBJ2-7	-	TRBD2	TRBV7-6	CASSSSGRAYEQYF	TGTGCCAGCAGCTCGAGCGGGAGGGCCTACGAGCAGTACTTC
TRBJ2-5	-	TRBD2	TRBV5-1	CASSQRTSGGGETQYF	TGCGCCAGCAGCCAGAGGACTAGCGGGGGTGGGGAGACCCAGTACTTC
TRBJ2-1	-	TRBD2	TRBV7-9	CASSLGTSGNSYNEQFF	TGTGCCAGCAGCTTAGGGACTAGCGGGAACTCCTACAATGAGCAGTTCTTC
TRBJ1-3	-	-	TRBV11-3	CASSNRGSGNTIYF	TGTGCCAGCAGCAACCGGGGCTCTGGAAACACCATATATTTT
TRBJ2-7	-	TRBD1	TRBV2	CASRVGQGASYEQYF	TGTGCCAGCAGGGTGGGCCAGGGGGCCTCCTACGAGCAGTACTTC
TRBJ2-1	-	-	TRBV15	CATSSISGINEQFF	TGTGCCACCAGCAGTATTAGCGGCATCAATGAGCAGTTCTTC
TRBJ2-1	-	-	TRBV25-1	CASSESSGEQFF	TGTGCCAGCAGTGAATCATCCGGTGAGCAGTTCTTC
TRBJ2-1	few	-	TRBV4-1	CASSPHAGAPYNEQFF	TGCGCCAGCAGCCCCCACGCAGGGGCCCCCTACAATGAGCAGTTCTTC
TRBJ2-3	-	-	TRBV5-1	CASSLAGMAGLTDTQYF	TGCGCCAGCAGCTTGGCCGGAATGGCGGGGCTCACAGATACGCAGTATTTT
TRBJ2-7	-	TRBD1	TRBV28	CASETGGPSYEQYF	TGTGCCAGCGAAACAGGGGGCCCCTCCTACGAGCAGTACTTC
TRBJ2-7	-	TRBD2	TRBV5-1	CASSWGTSEYEQYF	TGCGCCAGCAGCTGGGGGACTAGCGAGTACGAGCAGTACTTC
TRBJ1-1	-	-	TRBV7-3	CASSPYRADTEAFF	TGTGCCAGCAGCCCGTACAGGGCTGACACTGAAGCTTTCTTT
TRBJ2-7	-	TRBD2	TRBV9	CASSVAEGGSSYEQYF	TGTGCCAGCAGCGTAGCAGAGGGCGGGAGCTCCTACGAGCAGTACTTC
TRBJ2-3	-	-	TRBV4-1	CASRSLHTDTQYF	TGCGCCAGCAGGAGCCTCCACACAGATACGCAGTATTTT
TRBJ2-7	-	-	TRBV6-5	CASSKGKPYEQYF	TGTGCTAGCAGCAAGGGGAAACCCTACGAGCAGTACTTC
TRBJ1-2	once	-	TRBV4-2	CASSQVDRGGNGYTF	TGTGCCAGCAGCCAAGTTGACCGGGGGGGGAATGGCTACACCTTC
TRBJ2-7	-	TRBD1	TRBV5-1	CASSIGQAYEQYF	TGCGCCAGCAGCATCGGACAGGCCTACGAGCAGTACTTC
TRBJ1-2	-	-	TRBV19	CASTPAFFPGGYGYTF	TGTGCCAGTACCCCAGCCTTTTTTCCCGGAGGCTATGGCTACACCTTC
TRBJ2-1	-	-	TRBV5-1	CASSLSSGEPFF	TGCGCCAGCAGCCTTTCATCGGGGGAGCCGTTCTTC
TRBJ1-1	-	-	TRBV5-4	CASSLVSTEAFF	TGTGCCAGCAGCTTGGTCTCCACTGAAGCTTTCTTT
TRBJ2-1	-	-	TRBV27	CASSYKQLYNEQFF	TGTGCCAGCAGTTATAAACAGCTTTACAATGAGCAGTTCTTC
TRBJ2-1	-	TRBD2	TRBV5-4	CASSLTSGINEQFF	TGTGCCAGCAGCCTGACTAGCGGCATCAATGAGCAGTTCTTC
TRBJ2-3	once	TRBD2	TRBV6-5	CASSPGGGGKNTQYF	TGTGCCAGCAGTCCCGGGGGGGGCGGTAAGAATACGCAGTATTTT
TRBJ1-5	-	-	TRBV27	CASSPHVQNNQPQHF	TGTGCCAGCAGTCCCCACGTACAGAACAATCAGCCCCAGCATTTT
TRBJ2-7	-	TRBD2	TRBV7-6	CASSIRAGEETGGYEQYF	TGTGCCAGCAGCATACGAGCGGGAGAAGAGACGGGGGGCTACGAGCAGTACTTC
TRBJ2-2	-	-	TRBV4-2	CASSQMTSTGELFF	TGTGCCAGCAGCCAAATGACAAGTACCGGGGAGCTGTTTTTT
TRBJ1-2	-	-	TRBV6-5	CASTDSFFGYTF	TGTGCCAGCACCGACAGTTTTTTTGGCTACACCTTC
TRBJ2-1	-	TRBD1	TRBV28	CASSLTGGWYNEQFF	TGTGCCAGCAGTTTAACAGGGGGCTGGTACAATGAGCAGTTCTTC
TRBJ2-7	-	-	TRBV7-3	CASSLTGGTGGRGSYEQYF	TGTGCCAGCAGCTTAACGGGTGGGACGGGCGGCAGGGGCTCCTACGAGCAGTACTTC
TRBJ2-4	-	-	TRBV6-6	CASTDRGEAKNIQYF	TGTGCCAGCACCGACAGAGGTGAAGCCAAAAACATTCAGTACTTC
TRBJ2-1	-	-	TRBV20-1	CSAQGNNEQFF	TGCAGTGCTCAGGGGAACAATGAGCAGTTCTTC
TRBJ1-1	-	-	TRBV11-2	CASSLLGQNTEAFF	TGTGCCAGCAGCTTACTGGGGCAGAACACTGAAGCTTTCTTT
TRBJ2-7	-	TRBD2	TRBV2	CASSPTGLAGSEQYF	TGTGCCAGCAGTCCTACGGGACTAGCGGGAAGTGAGCAGTACTTC
TRBJ2-7	-	TRBD2	TRBV27	CASGLAGSYEQYF	TGTGCCAGTGGACTAGCGGGCTCCTACGAGCAGTACTTC
TRBJ2-2	few	TRBD1	TRBV28	CASSFQQGASGELFF	TGTGCCAGCAGTTTCCAACAGGGGGCTTCAGGGGAGCTGTTTTTT
TRBJ2-3	-	TRBD2	TRBV28	CASSFPRGRGTDTQYF	TGTGCCAGCAGTTTCCCACGCGGGAGGGGCACAGATACGCAGTATTTT
TRBJ1-5	-	-	TRBV5-1	CASSPTGLQPQHF	TGCGCCAGCAGCCCGACAGGTCTTCAGCCCCAGCATTTT
TRBJ1-3	few	-	TRBV10-1	CASSSETGNTIYF	TGCGCCAGCAGCTCGGAGACTGGAAACACCATATATTTT
TRBJ2-7	-	-	TRBV29-1	CSVAYQRQVAYEQYF	TGCAGCGTTGCCTACCAAAGACAGGTTGCCTACGAGCAGTACTTC
TRBJ1-5	-	TRBD1	TRBV5-8	CASSLSKGRGLNQPQHF	TGTGCCAGCAGCTTGAGCAAGGGCAGGGGGCTAAATCAGCCCCAGCATTTT
TRBJ1-2	-	TRBD1	TRBV5-1	CASSPQGQGGYGYTF	TGCGCCAGCAGCCCCCAGGGACAGGGAGGCTATGGCTACACCTTC
TRBJ2-1	-	TRBD1	TRBV9	CASSRGQGPHNEQFF	TGTGCCAGCAGCCGTGGACAGGGCCCCCACAATGAGCAGTTCTTC
TRBJ2-1	-	-	TRBV29-1	CSVERYNEQFF	TGCAGCGTTGAACGGTACAATGAGCAGTTCTTC
TRBJ2-1	-	TRBD2	TRBV28	CASRLWYGTSGTGSYNEQFF	TGTGCCAGCAGGTTATGGTACGGGACTAGCGGGACGGGCTCCTACAATGAGCAGTTCTTC
TRBJ2-1	-	TRBD1	TRBV19	CASKGWGQGFHEQFF	TGTGCCAGTAAAGGTTGGGGACAGGGGTTCCATGAGCAGTTCTTC
TRBJ2-7	-	TRBD1	TRBV19	CASSIQGQNYEQYF	TGTGCCAGTAGTATACAGGGACAGAACTACGAGCAGTACTTC
TRBJ2-1	few	TRBD2	TRBV19	CASSILAGAVDEQFF	TGTGCCAGTAGTATACTAGCGGGAGCTGTCGACGAGCAGTTCTTC
TRBJ2-4	once	-	TRBV14	CASSPQSLDIQYF	TGTGCCAGCAGCCCCCAGTCTCTAGACATTCAGTACTTC
TRBJ1-1	once	TRBD1	TRBV27	CASSPRDRGPRAFF	TGTGCCAGCAGTCCCCGGGACAGGGGGCCAAGAGCTTTCTTT
TRBJ2-3	once	-	TRBV11-2	CASSSVRGPPDTQYF	TGTGCCAGCAGCTCCGTCAGGGGCCCTCCAGATACGCAGTATTTT